This T cell receptor beta chain comes out of a study of technical replicates of blood from several donors. Between the trimmed V and J ends, which lost 1 base and 7 bases, there was a span of 17 bases. The CDR3 covers 16 residues. CDR1 and CDR2 (germline): SGHRS, YFSETQ. Method: immunoSEQ multiplex PCR; TCRdb's copy keeps in-frame clones and lacks some. The data contain about 93,000 clones, 95% of them singletons. The sequence derives from a human donor in good health. The V gene is TRBV5-1, the J gene TRBJ2-2; possible D gene TRBD1, 6 bases. The sample comprised T cells isolated from PBMCs. CDR3 sequence reads: CASSLSQGRGNGELFF. The CDR3 region has the DNA TGCGCCAGCAGCTTGTCTCAGGGGCGCGGTAACGGGGAGCTGTTTTTT.